This T cell receptor (beta chain) originates from a study of cytomegalovirus exposure and HLA in healthy donors. Primers: 60 Vbeta forward and 13 Jbeta reverse. Profiled with immunoSEQ multiplex PCR; TCRdb holds only in-frame clones, not every one. The data show just under 95,000 clones, with over 75% seen just once and around 7.5% held by the top ten. The CDR3 loop spans 18 amino acids. V was clipped by 0 bases and J by 5 bases, with 22 bases between them. The V gene's germline CDR1 is LGHNA and CDR2 YNFKEQ. The chain couples TRBV4-2 to TRBJ2-5, with a tentative D call TRBD1 (5 bases). Sequenced material: PBMCs. This receptor was identified in a man aged 45-65 years in good health and CMV-seropositive. CDR3 sequence (DNA): TGTGCCAGCAGCCAAGATTACTCAGGGTTTGGACCGAAGGAGACCCAGTACTTC. Its protein product is CASSQDYSGFGPKETQYF.